The 24 T cell receptor beta chains below were found in one sample sequenced in a study of CD8 T cells in ankylosing spondylitis. Via MiXCR, TCRdb re-called the 5' RACE reads, giving one row per CDR3 protein. Seen here are 220,000 or so distinct CDR3 sequences, about 10% observed once, and the top ten hold approximately 20%. What was sequenced was blood, either unsorted or a sorted T cell fraction (not recorded which). The receptor source for this set is a male donor with ankylosing spondylitis or in good health (not recorded which).

This clonotype was recorded many times. This CDR3 is CSARTGGKNKNIQYF. The CDR3, as DNA: TGCAGTGCAAGGACAGGGGGCAAAAACAAAAACATTCAGTACTTC. The V gene is TRBV20-1, the J gene TRBJ2-4; the match to TRBD1 covers 11 bases. The junction had 7 bases not matched to a gene; V was cut back by 6 bases and J by 3 bases. This CDR3 comprises 15 residues. Germline CDR1 reads DFQATT; CDR2 reads SNEGSKA (reference sequence).

There are many counts of this clonotype. V gene TRBV20-1 combines with J gene TRBJ1-1, with 7 bases fitting TRBD1. The CDR3 runs 13 residues. Germline trimming cut 3 bases from V and 1 base from J; bases unmatched to any gene: 2. The germline CDR1 and CDR2 sequences are DFQATT and SNEGSKA (reference sequence). The DNA of the CDR3 is TGCAGTGCTAGGGGACAGTCGAACACTGAAGCTTTCTTT. Translating gives CSARGQSNTEAFF.

This chain uses TRBV24-1 with TRBJ2-7; D not certain. There are 16 residues in the CDR3. V lost 2 bases to trimming and J lost 2 bases, with 15 bases between them. Germline V gives CDR1 KGHDR, CDR2 SFDVKD. The CDR3 protein is CATSDCRPVGPYEQYF. The CDR3 DNA reads as TGTGCCACCAGTGATTGCCGACCCGTTGGCCCCTACGAGCAGTACTTC.

This clonotype was observed at least ten times. The chain carries TRBV12-3 or TRBV12-4 and TRBJ2-2; D is unresolved. The CDR3 totals 14 residues. Trimming took 4 bases from V and 5 from J, leaving 11 bases between them. CDR3 bases: TGTGCCAGCAGTTCAGAAGGGTATACCGGGGAGCTGTTTTTT. Amino acid sequence: CASSSEGYTGELFF.

This clonotype was found many times. The CDR3 loop reads CASSVDEKSYEQYF. Here the CDR3 DNA reads TGTGCCAGCAGTGTAGACGAGAAGTCCTACGAGCAGTACTTC. The chain has TRBV6-1 and TRBJ2-7; D is undetermined. The V end lost 4 bases, the J end lost 1 base, and 11 bases lay between the germline ends. The CDR3 consists of 14 residues. Germline V lookup: CDR1 MNHNS, CDR2 SASEGT.

This rearrangement joins TRBV2 to TRBJ2-1; 12 bases fit TRBD2. This CDR3 has 18 amino acids. Unmatched junction bases numbered 13, after V lost 5 bases and J lost 5 bases. Germline V gene lookup returns CDR1 SNHLY and CDR2 FYNNEI. CDR3 bases: TGTGCCAGCAGTAGACTAGCGGGGGCCTCTACTTCCCACAATGAGCAGTTCTTC. It translates to CASSRLAGASTSHNEQFF.

The sample holds many counts of this clonotype. The chain recombines TRBV7-6 with TRBJ2-2, with no clear D. This CDR3 region has 14 residues. Germline V gives CDR1 SGHVS, CDR2 FNYEAQ. With 8 bases removed from V and 1 base from J, the gap between germline ends came to 11 bases. CDR3 loop: CASSGSRNTGELFF. In DNA, the CDR3 is TGTGCCAGCTCCGGGTCCCGGAACACCGGGGAGCTGTTTTTT.

The V call is TRBV12-3 or TRBV12-4, the J call TRBJ1-4, with a possible D match to TRBD1 (5 bases). Deletions cut 5 bases from V and 6 bases from J, with 10 bases between. This CDR3 comprises 13 residues. CDR3 sequence (DNA): TGTGCCAGCAGTACCGGGACGTATGAAAAACTGTTTTTT. It encodes CASSTGTYEKLFF.

Ten or more counts support this clonotype. The chain is built from TRBV7-8 and TRBJ2-3, with 7 bases lining up with TRBD1. The CDR3 is 14 residues long. The germline V gene encodes CDR1 SGHVS and CDR2 FQNEAQ. V was clipped by 5 bases and J by 4 bases; unmatched bases: 6. The CDR3 loop is CASSPTGEADTQYF. In DNA form, the CDR3 reads TGTGCCAGCAGCCCTACAGGGGAAGCAGATACGCAGTATTTT. Full variable domain (missing parts from reference TRBV7-8 and TRBJ2-3): GAGVSQSPRYKVAKRGQDVALRCDPISGHVSLFWYQQALGQGPEFLTYFQNEAQLDKSGLPSDRFFAERPEGSVSTLKIQRTQQEDSAVYLCASSPTGEADTQYFGPGTRLTVL.

This clonotype was seen a few times. V gene TRBV7-3 combines with J gene TRBJ2-1; D tentatively fits TRBD1 or TRBD2 (6 bases each). Germline-derived CDR1 and CDR2 are SGHTA and FQGTGA. The germline V and J ends were trimmed by 5 bases and 5 bases, with 16 bases remaining between them. The CDR3 covers 15 residues. CDR3 nucleotides: TGTGCCAGCAGCAAAGGGGGGCCGCAAAACAATGAGCAGTTCTTC. Its translation: CASSKGGPQNNEQFF.

This clonotype was found a few times. At one end, the junction sequence differs from germline, possibly due to a read error. V is TRBV7-3 and J is TRBJ1-2; perhaps TRBD1 as D (6 bases). The V gene's germline CDR1 is SGHTA and CDR2 FQGTGA. This CDR3 spans 11 amino acids. This CDR3 reads CASSSGTTLRF. CDR3 bases: TGTGCCAGCAGCTCAGGGACAACACTCCGCTTC.

This clonotype was observed at least ten times. This chain connects TRBV20-1 to TRBJ2-7; D perhaps matches TRBD1 (6 bases). The CDR3 length is 17 residues. CDR1 and CDR2 from the germline V gene are DFQATT and SNEGSKA (reference sequence). V shed 1 base and J shed 1 base, with 20 bases lying between them. The CDR3 spells CSARGIVGTLVSYEQYF. Here the CDR3 DNA reads TGCAGTGCTAGAGGGATTGTCGGGACACTGGTTTCCTACGAGCAGTACTTC.

There are a few counts of this clonotype. The chain is built from TRBV3-1 and TRBJ1-1; D remains unclear. The V end was cut by 4 bases, the J end by 10 bases, with 13 bases between. Germline CDR1 and CDR2: LGHDT and YNNKEL (reference sequence). This CDR3 region has 12 residues. CDR3 amino acids: CASSLGGWGAFF. For the CDR3, the DNA is TGTGCCAGCAGCCTCGGAGGGTGGGGAGCTTTCTTT.

This clonotype was picked up a small number of times. DNA of the CDR3: TGTGCCAGCAGGGGGGCGGAGGTAGATACGCAGTATTTT. Protein sequence: CASRGAEVDTQYF. The gene calls are TRBV12-3 or TRBV12-4 and TRBJ2-3; D is perhaps TRBD1 (6 bases). V was shortened by 6 bases and J by 5 bases, with 12 bases between the two germline ends. The CDR3 is 13 residues long.

This clonotype was seen at least ten times. This chain links TRBV29-1 with TRBJ2-1, with D perhaps being TRBD1 or TRBD2 (5 bases each). Per the germline V gene, CDR1 is SQVTM and CDR2 is ANQGSEA. The V end lost 5 bases, the J end lost 9 bases, and 14 bases lay between the germline ends. The CDR3 has 12 amino acids. The CDR3 sequence: CSVTGTRGEQFF. The CDR3 DNA reads as TGCAGCGTTACGGGAACAAGGGGTGAGCAGTTCTTC.

This clonotype was seen ten or more times. The genes are TRBV7-2 and TRBJ2-3, with 7 bases that match TRBD2. Germline V gives CDR1 SGHTA, CDR2 FQGNSA. This CDR3 spans 16 amino acids. V lost 3 bases and J lost 3; bases outside the gene matches: 9. CDR3 region: CASSLDIGLGTDTQYF. CDR3 DNA sequence: TGTGCCAGCAGCTTGGATATAGGACTAGGGACAGATACGCAGTATTTT.

This chain links TRBV25-1 with TRBJ2-1; 7 bases match TRBD2. V shed 0 bases and J 9 bases; nucleotides not matched to a gene: 8. The CDR3 totals 15 residues. Germline V gives CDR1 MGHDK, CDR2 SYGVNS. CDR3 nucleotide sequence: TGTGCCAGCAGTGAATATGGGAGGGTTGGGGGTGAGCAGTTCTTC. Translated, it gives CASSEYGRVGGEQFF.

This clonotype was detected many times. The chain uses TRBV5-1 and TRBJ2-1; possible D gene TRBD1, 6 bases. This CDR3 comprises 13 residues. Germline CDR1 and CDR2: SGHRS and YFSETQ. V was shortened by 4 bases and J by 5 bases, with 10 bases between the two germline ends. CDR3 protein: CASSIGTNNEQFF. DNA for the CDR3: TGCGCCAGCAGCATCGGGACAAACAATGAGCAGTTCTTC.

This clonotype has ten or more counts. One junction end does not reproduce the germline sequence, and a read error may be involved. V is TRBV7-7 and J is TRBJ2-3; D not resolved. Germline CDR1 reads SSHAT; CDR2 reads FNYEAQ (reference sequence). The CDR3 is 17 amino acids. CDR3 residues: CASSLEIGTISTDTQYF. The CDR3 DNA reads as TGTGCTAGCAGCTTAGAAATAGGCACCATAAGCACAGATACGCAGTATTTT.

This clonotype was detected only a few times. V usage is TRBV7-9 and J usage is TRBJ1-2, with D hard to call. Germline V gene sequence: CDR1 SEHNR, CDR2 FQNEAQ (reference sequence). V was shortened by 1 base and J by 4 bases, with 19 bases between the two germline ends. The CDR3 length is 17 residues. The CDR3 sequence: CASSLGGISNGGYGYTF. The CDR3 bases are TGTGCCAGCAGCTTAGGTGGGATCTCAAACGGCGGCTATGGCTACACCTTC. Variable domain in full (rest from reference TRBV7-9 and TRBJ1-2): DTGVSQNPRHKITKRGQNVTFRCDPISEHNRLYWYRQTLGQGPEFLTYFQNEAQLEKSRLLSDRFSAERPKGSFSTLEIQRTEQGDSAMYLCASSLGGISNGGYGYTFGSGTRLTVV.

The sample holds many counts of this clonotype. The J gene is TRBJ2-2, the V gene TRBV12-3 or TRBV12-4, with 9 positions matching TRBD1. Unmatched junction bases numbered 6, after V lost 3 bases and J lost 4 bases. The CDR3 has 16 amino acids. The CDR3 DNA is TGTGCCAGCAGTTTCATACAGGGGGCGGGCACCGGGGAGCTGTTTTTT. It encodes CASSFIQGAGTGELFF.

This clonotype was observed many times. This rearrangement joins TRBV5-1 to TRBJ1-2; D unclear. The CDR3 is 14 residues long. Between the trimmed V and J ends, which lost 4 bases and 0 bases, there was a span of 10 bases. Germline CDR1 SGHRS, CDR2 YFSETQ. CDR3 nucleotides: TGCGCCAGCAGCCCGGTTTCAGCTAACTATGGCTACACCTTC. Translated, it gives CASSPVSANYGYTF.

This clonotype was detected a few times. The germline gene is not matched at one end of the junction; a read error may be the cause. This chain connects TRBV20-1 to TRBJ1-2; weak D call: TRBD1 (6 bases). The germline V gene encodes CDR1 DFQATT and CDR2 SNEGSKA (reference sequence). The CDR3 is made up of 10 amino acids. CDR3 sequence reads: CSAEGQLISF. The CDR3 region has the DNA TGCAGTGCCGAAGGACAGTTGATATCCTTC.

The sample holds many counts of this clonotype. The CDR3 DNA follows: TGCGCCAGCAGTTCATCAGGGGGCGCTCAGCCCCAGCATTTT. Protein product: CASSSSGGAQPQHF. The rearrangement joins TRBV5-1 to TRBJ1-5; TRBD1 matches at 8 bases. CDR3 length equals 14 residues. Per the germline V gene, CDR1 is SGHRS and CDR2 is YFSETQ. V trimming: 5 bases; J trimming: 6 bases; junction bases outside the gene matches: 7.